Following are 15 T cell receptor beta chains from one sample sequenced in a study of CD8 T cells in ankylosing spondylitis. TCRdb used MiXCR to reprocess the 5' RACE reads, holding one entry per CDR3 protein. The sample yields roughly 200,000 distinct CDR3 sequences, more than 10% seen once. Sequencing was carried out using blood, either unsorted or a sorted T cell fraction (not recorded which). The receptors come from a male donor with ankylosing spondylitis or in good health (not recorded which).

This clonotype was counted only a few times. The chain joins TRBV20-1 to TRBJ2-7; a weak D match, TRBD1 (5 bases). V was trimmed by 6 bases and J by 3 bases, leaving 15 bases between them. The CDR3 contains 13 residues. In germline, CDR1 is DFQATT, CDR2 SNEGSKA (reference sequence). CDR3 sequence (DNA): TGCAGTGCCTACCCACCGCAGGGCTACGAGCAGTACTTC. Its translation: CSAYPPQGYEQYF.

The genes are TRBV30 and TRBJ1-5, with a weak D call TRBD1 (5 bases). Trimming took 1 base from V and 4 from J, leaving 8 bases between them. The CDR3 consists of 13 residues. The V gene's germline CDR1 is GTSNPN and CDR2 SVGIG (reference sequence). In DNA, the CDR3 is TGTGCCTGGAGTGCGGGGGGGAATCAGCCCCAGCATTTT. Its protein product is CAWSAGGNQPQHF.

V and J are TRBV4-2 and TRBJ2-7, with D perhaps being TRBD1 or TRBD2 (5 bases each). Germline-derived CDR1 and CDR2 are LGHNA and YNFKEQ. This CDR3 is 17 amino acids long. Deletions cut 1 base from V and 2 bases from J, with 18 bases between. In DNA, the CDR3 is TGTGCCAGCAGCCAAGTACGGGGCGACCTTTCCGCCTACGAGCAGTACTTC. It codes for CASSQVRGDLSAYEQYF.

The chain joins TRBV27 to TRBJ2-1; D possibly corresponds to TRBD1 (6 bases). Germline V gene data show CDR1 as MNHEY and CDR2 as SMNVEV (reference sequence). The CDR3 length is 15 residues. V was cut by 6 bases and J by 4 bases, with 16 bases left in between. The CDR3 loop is CASSPGGHKYNEQFF. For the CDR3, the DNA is TGTGCCAGCAGCCCTGGGGGACACAAATACAATGAGCAGTTCTTC.

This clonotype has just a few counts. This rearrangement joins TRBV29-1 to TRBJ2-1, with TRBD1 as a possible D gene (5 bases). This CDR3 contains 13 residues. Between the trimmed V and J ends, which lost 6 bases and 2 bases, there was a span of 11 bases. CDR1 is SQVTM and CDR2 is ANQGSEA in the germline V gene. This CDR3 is CSVPRTPYNEQFF. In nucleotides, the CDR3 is TGCAGCGTACCCCGGACACCCTACAATGAGCAGTTCTTC.

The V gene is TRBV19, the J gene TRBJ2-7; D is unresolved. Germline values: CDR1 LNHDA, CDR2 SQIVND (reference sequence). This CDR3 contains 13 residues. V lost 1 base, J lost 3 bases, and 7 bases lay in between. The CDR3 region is CASSIGPGYEQYF. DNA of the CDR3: TGTGCCAGTAGTATAGGACCGGGCTACGAGCAGTACTTC.

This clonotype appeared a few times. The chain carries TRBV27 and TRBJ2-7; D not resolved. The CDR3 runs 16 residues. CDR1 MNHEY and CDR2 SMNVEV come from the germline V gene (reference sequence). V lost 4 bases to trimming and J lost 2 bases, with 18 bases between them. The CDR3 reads CASSYEPERSPYEQYF. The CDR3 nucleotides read TGTGCCAGCAGTTACGAGCCCGAACGGAGCCCCTACGAGCAGTACTTC.

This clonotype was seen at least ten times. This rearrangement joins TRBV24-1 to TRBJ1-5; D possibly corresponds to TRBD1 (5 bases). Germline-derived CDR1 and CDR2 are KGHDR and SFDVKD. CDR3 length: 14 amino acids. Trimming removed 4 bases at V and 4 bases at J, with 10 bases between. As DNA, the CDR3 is TGTGCCACCAGTGAAGCGGGGCAGAATCAGCCCCAGCATTTT. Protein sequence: CATSEAGQNQPQHF.

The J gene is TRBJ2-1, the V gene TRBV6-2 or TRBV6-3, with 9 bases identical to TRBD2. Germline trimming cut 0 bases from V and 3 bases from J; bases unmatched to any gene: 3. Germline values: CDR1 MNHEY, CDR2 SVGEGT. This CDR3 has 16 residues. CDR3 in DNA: TGTGCCAGCAGTTACTCGAGCGGGAGGTTCTACAATGAGCAGTTCTTC. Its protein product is CASSYSSGRFYNEQFF.

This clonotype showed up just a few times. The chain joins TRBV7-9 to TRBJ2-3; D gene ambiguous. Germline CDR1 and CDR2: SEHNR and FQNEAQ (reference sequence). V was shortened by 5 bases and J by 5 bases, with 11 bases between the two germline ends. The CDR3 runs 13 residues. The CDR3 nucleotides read TGTGCCAGCAGCCGCCCCAACAGAGATACGCAGTATTTT. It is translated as CASSRPNRDTQYF.

This CDR3 reads CASSQIGALAGGSDEQFF. In DNA form, the CDR3 reads TGTGCCAGCAGCCAAATAGGCGCATTAGCGGGGGGCTCGGATGAGCAGTTCTTC. This rearrangement joins TRBV3-1 to TRBJ2-1, with TRBD2 matching over 10 bases. V shed 2 bases, J shed 8 bases, and the junction held 15 bases outside the gene matches. Per germline, CDR1 LGHDT and CDR2 YNNKEL (reference sequence). This CDR3 has 18 amino acids.

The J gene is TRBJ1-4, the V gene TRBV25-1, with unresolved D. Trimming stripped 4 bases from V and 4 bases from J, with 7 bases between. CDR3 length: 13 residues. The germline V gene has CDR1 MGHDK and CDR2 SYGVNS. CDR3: CASSANYNEKLFF. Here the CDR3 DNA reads TGTGCCAGCAGTGCTAATTATAATGAAAAACTGTTTTTT.

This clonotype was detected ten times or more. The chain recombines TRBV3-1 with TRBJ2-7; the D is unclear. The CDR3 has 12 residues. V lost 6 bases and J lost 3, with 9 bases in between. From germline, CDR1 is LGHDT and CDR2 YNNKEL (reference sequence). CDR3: CASSPSGYEQYF. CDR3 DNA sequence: TGTGCCAGCAGTCCTTCCGGCTACGAGCAGTACTTC.

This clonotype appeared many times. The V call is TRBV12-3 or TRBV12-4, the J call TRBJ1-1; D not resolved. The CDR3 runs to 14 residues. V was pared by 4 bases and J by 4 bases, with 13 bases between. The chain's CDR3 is CASSSGRLGTEAFF. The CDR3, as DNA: TGTGCCAGCAGTTCCGGCAGGTTGGGCACTGAAGCTTTCTTT.

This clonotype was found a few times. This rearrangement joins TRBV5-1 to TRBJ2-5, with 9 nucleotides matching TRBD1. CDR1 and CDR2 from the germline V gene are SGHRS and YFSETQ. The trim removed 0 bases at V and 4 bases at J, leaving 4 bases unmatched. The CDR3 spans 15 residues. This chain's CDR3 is CASSLGTGVRETQYF. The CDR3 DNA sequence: TGCGCCAGCAGCTTGGGGACAGGGGTAAGAGAGACCCAGTACTTC.